These 17 T cell receptor beta chains were sequenced from one sample in a study of CD8 T cells in Susac syndrome. Reverse transcription of roughly 0.45 to 1 ug RNA was performed with random hexamers. TCRdb re-called the immunoSEQ multiplex PCR reads with MiXCR, one entry per CDR3 protein. The sample lists nearly 70,000 distinct CDR3 sequences, 95% occurring once. Sequencing input: CD8+ T cells from PBMCs. Source of these receptors: a human donor in good health.

The chain employs TRBV28 and TRBJ1-4; D is undetermined. Trimming took off 5 bases at V and 4 bases at J, with 14 bases between the two ends. Germline assignment: CDR1 MDHEN and CDR2 SYDVKM. This CDR3 comprises 15 residues. This chain's CDR3 is CASSVLGGDNEKLFF. CDR3 nucleotides: TGTGCCAGCAGTGTGCTGGGTGGGGATAATGAAAAACTGTTTTTT.

This clonotype was seen a single time. The chain has TRBV27 and TRBJ1-3; the D gene is possibly TRBD1 (6 bases). The germline gives CDR1 MNHEY, CDR2 SMNVEV (reference sequence). CDR3 length: 15 residues. V was trimmed by 7 bases and J by 1 base, leaving 14 bases between them. DNA for the CDR3: TGTGCCAGCAAACTTCAGGGGACATCTGGAAACACCATATATTTT. Translating it yields CASKLQGTSGNTIYF.

V is TRBV7-9 and J is TRBJ2-1, with D possibly matching TRBD1 (5 bases). This CDR3 is 13 amino acids long. The V end was cut by 5 bases, the J end by 8 bases, with 13 bases between. In germline, CDR1 is SEHNR, CDR2 FQNEAQ (reference sequence). CDR3 protein: CASSPPWGDEQFF. The CDR3 DNA is TGTGCCAGCAGCCCCCCCTGGGGCGATGAGCAGTTCTTC.

The rearrangement links TRBV3-1 to TRBJ2-5; 7 positions agree with TRBD1. The V gene end was trimmed by 6 bases and the J gene end by 4 bases; junction bases not matched to a gene: 5. Germline V gives CDR1 LGHDT, CDR2 YNNKEL (reference sequence). The CDR3 is 13 amino acids. The CDR3 reads CASRQTGVETQYF. Written as DNA, the CDR3 is TGTGCCAGCAGACAAACAGGGGTAGAGACCCAGTACTTC.

This rearrangement joins TRBV10-3 to TRBJ2-3, with D unclear. Germline CDR1 ENHRY, CDR2 SYGVKD. V was cut by 10 bases and J by 3 bases, with 11 bases left in between. This CDR3 region has 12 residues. CDR3 DNA: TGTGCCACCTCAGAGGTTACAGATACGCAGTATTTT. Protein product: CATSEVTDTQYF.

CDR3 in DNA: TGTGCCAGCAGTTCCCGGTGGGGCGGGGGAATCTCCTACGAGCAGTACTTC. Translation: CASSSRWGGGISYEQYF. The chain has TRBV28 and TRBJ2-7; 7 bases are a match to TRBD2. In germline, CDR1 is MDHEN, CDR2 SYDVKM. The V segment lost 4 bases and the J segment 0 bases; nucleotides outside the gene matches: 12. There are 17 residues in the CDR3.

This clonotype was observed a handful of times. This chain uses TRBV9 with TRBJ2-2; maybe TRBD2 (6 bases). The CDR3 totals 16 residues. V dropped 0 bases and J dropped 6 bases, with 15 bases sitting between them. The germline CDR1 and CDR2 sequences are SGDLS and YYNGEE. CDR3 protein: CASSVEAGGESGELFF. In DNA, the CDR3 is TGTGCCAGCAGCGTAGAGGCCGGGGGAGAGTCCGGGGAGCTGTTTTTT.

The gene calls are TRBV29-1 and TRBJ1-2; 7 bases are a match to TRBD1. CDR1 SQVTM and CDR2 ANQGSEA come from the germline V gene. J was trimmed by 7 bases and V by 0 bases; bases with no gene match: 8. The CDR3 is 14 residues long. The CDR3 bases are TGCAGCGTTGAAGAAGGAGGCAGGGGGATTGGCTACACCTTC. Protein sequence: CSVEEGGRGIGYTF.

This clonotype has a single count. The V gene is TRBV6-1, the J gene TRBJ1-2; weak D call: TRBD1 (5 bases). The germline CDR1 and CDR2 sequences are MNHNS and SASEGT. The CDR3 covers 15 residues. V shed 0 bases and J shed 4 bases, with 12 bases lying between them. CDR3 DNA sequence: TGTGCCAGCAGTGAAGCGCGGGGCCCCGGCTATGGCTACACCTTC. This translates into CASSEARGPGYGYTF.

The rearrangement links TRBV9 to TRBJ2-5; TRBD2 agrees at 8 bases. V shed 3 bases and J 4 bases; nucleotides not matched to a gene: 5. The CDR3 runs 14 residues. From germline, CDR1 is SGDLS and CDR2 YYNGEE. The CDR3 DNA follows: TGTGCCAGCAGCGAGCCGGGGGGGCTAGAGACCCAGTACTTC. Translated, it gives CASSEPGGLETQYF.

This chain connects TRBV2 to TRBJ1-4, with D unresolved. Germline loops: CDR1 SNHLY, CDR2 FYNNEI. This CDR3 comprises 16 residues. Trimming removed 6 bases from V and 4 bases from J, with 18 bases in between. The chain's CDR3 is CASRIPREDYNEKLFF. The CDR3 DNA follows: TGTGCCAGCAGGATCCCCCGGGAGGACTATAATGAAAAACTGTTTTTT.

The chain couples TRBV27 to TRBJ2-7; D is unresolved. Trimming took off 4 bases at V and 1 base at J, with 14 bases between the two ends. The germline CDR1 and CDR2 sequences are MNHEY and SMNVEV (reference sequence). The CDR3 length is 15 residues. The CDR3 is CASSSARGISYEQYF. CDR3 DNA sequence: TGTGCCAGCAGTTCCGCCCGTGGTATATCCTACGAGCAGTACTTC.

The CDR3 DNA is TGTGCCAGCAGTTACAGGTCCCAGAATGGCTACACCTTC. Encoded protein: CASSYRSQNGYTF. The chain is built from TRBV6-5 and TRBJ1-2; no reliable D call. This CDR3 is built from 13 residues. The V gene's germline CDR1 is MNHEY and CDR2 SVGAGI. Trimming took 2 bases from V and 6 from J, leaving 10 bases between them.

CDR3 DNA sequence: TGTGCCAGCAGCTTGGGACTGGCAACAGATACGCAGTATTTT. Amino acid sequence: CASSLGLATDTQYF. This sequence joins TRBV7-3 and TRBJ2-3, with a possible D match to TRBD2 (6 bases). The length of the CDR3 is 14 residues. The germline CDR1 and CDR2 sequences are SGHTA and FQGTGA. The V and J ends lost 3 bases and 3 bases respectively, with 10 bases between them.

In this sample, this clonotype turned up a few times. The chain employs TRBV9 and TRBJ2-7; 10 bases match TRBD2. The germline gives CDR1 SGDLS, CDR2 YYNGEE. CDR3 length: 15 amino acids. V shed 0 bases and J 2 bases; nucleotides not matched to a gene: 2. The CDR3 reads CASSVASGGAYEQYF. The DNA for the CDR3 is TGTGCCAGCAGCGTAGCAAGCGGGGGGGCCTACGAGCAGTACTTC.

This clonotype was counted once. This rearrangement joins TRBV7-9 to TRBJ2-5; D is undetermined. Trimming pared 4 bases from V and 1 base from J, leaving 10 bases between. The CDR3 consists of 14 residues. The germline CDR1 and CDR2 sequences are SEHNR and FQNEAQ (reference sequence). The CDR3 reads CASSSTEVQETQYF. CDR3 nucleotides: TGTGCCAGCAGCTCAACAGAGGTCCAAGAGACCCAGTACTTC.

This clonotype was observed once. The gene calls are TRBV12-3 or TRBV12-4 and TRBJ2-2; D is uncertain. V was pared by 7 bases and J by 7 bases, with 10 bases between. The CDR3 extends over 12 amino acids. The CDR3 DNA sequence: TGTGCCAGCACCACCCTGGGCGGGGAGCTGTTTTTT. Its translation: CASTTLGGELFF.